The 25 T cell receptor beta chains below were found in one sample sequenced in a study of blood T cell repertoires in COVID-19. Repertoires were generated with immunoSEQ multiplex PCR, while TCRdb's copy carries only in-frame clones and drops some. The sample includes roughly 670,000 clones, around 89% of them seen just once. The sample was peripheral blood. Every receptor here comes from a woman between 18 and 29 years old with acute or convalescent COVID-19.

The genes are TRBV5-1 and TRBJ1-1, with 7 bases lining up with TRBD1. This CDR3 spans 15 amino acids. Per germline, CDR1 SGHRS and CDR2 YFSETQ. Unmatched junction bases numbered 6, after V lost 3 bases and J lost 1 base. This CDR3 reads CASSYRQGENTEAFF. As DNA, the CDR3 is TGCGCCAGCAGCTACCGACAGGGCGAGAACACTGAAGCTTTCTTT. The full variable domain, with the rest looked up from reference TRBV5-1 and TRBJ1-1, is KAGVTQTPRYLIKTRGQQVTLSCSPISGHRSVSWYQQTPGQGLQFLFEYFSETQRNKGNFPGRFSGRQFSNSRSEMNVSTLELGDSALYLCASSYRQGENTEAFFGQGTRLTVV.

The chain combines TRBV9 with TRBJ1-3; no clear D gene. The CDR3 loop spans 13 amino acids. Germline CDR1 is SGDLS and CDR2 is YYNGEE. With 5 bases removed from V and 0 bases from J, the gap between germline ends came to 6 bases. The CDR3 DNA is TGTGCCAGCAGGGACTTCTCTGGAAACACCATATATTTT. Protein sequence: CASRDFSGNTIYF.

The J gene is TRBJ1-2, the V gene TRBV12-3 or TRBV12-4; no clear D gene. The CDR3 sequence is 11 residues long. V lost 5 bases and J 8 bases, leaving 9 bases between the germline ends. The CDR3 is CASSISQGYTF. CDR3 bases: TGTGCCAGCAGTATTTCGCAGGGCTACACCTTC.

J is TRBJ1-2 and V is TRBV30; the match to TRBD1 covers 7 bases. Unmatched junction bases numbered 6, after V lost 1 base and J lost 1 base. Germline V gene sequence: CDR1 GTSNPN, CDR2 SVGIG (reference sequence). This CDR3 region has 15 residues. The CDR3 region is CAWSARDSVNYGYTF. The DNA for the CDR3 is TGTGCCTGGAGTGCGCGGGACAGCGTTAACTATGGCTACACCTTC.

In its sample, this clone was seen once. V and J are TRBV7-9 and TRBJ2-5; the match to TRBD1 covers 9 bases. CDR3 length: 15 residues. Germline values: CDR1 SEHNR, CDR2 FQNEAQ (reference sequence). Germline trimming cut 5 bases from V and 1 base from J; bases unmatched to any gene: 5. This CDR3 is CASSHLQGAQETQYF. Here the CDR3 DNA reads TGTGCCAGCAGCCACCTACAGGGGGCCCAAGAGACCCAGTACTTC.

The chain combines TRBV20-1 with TRBJ2-7; a possible D gene is TRBD2 (6 bases). Germline CDR1 DFQATT, CDR2 SNEGSKA (reference sequence). The CDR3 has 11 amino acids. V lost 3 bases, J lost 6 bases, and 9 bases lay in between. Here the CDR3 DNA reads TGCAGTGCTAGCGGGGGAGGCGAGCAGTACTTC. This codes for CSASGGGEQYF.

The chain has TRBV27 and TRBJ2-3; D possibly corresponds to TRBD1 (6 bases). Looked up from germline, CDR1 is MNHEY and CDR2 is SMNVEV (reference sequence). Trimming removed 3 bases from V and 0 bases from J, with 13 bases in between. CDR3 length equals 16 residues. This CDR3 reads CASSFGQSSSTDTQYF. The CDR3 coding sequence is TGTGCCAGCAGTTTCGGACAGTCTTCTAGCACAGATACGCAGTATTTT.

The J gene is TRBJ1-4, the V gene TRBV15; a possible D gene is TRBD1 (5 bases). Germline CDR1 and CDR2: LNHNV and YYDKDF (reference sequence). This CDR3 comprises 15 residues. The V gene lost 1 base and the J gene lost 7 bases, with 13 bases spanning the gap. The CDR3, as DNA: TGTGCCACCAGCAGAGTCCGAACAGGATCTGAAAAACTGTTTTTT. Encoded protein: CATSRVRTGSEKLFF.

The V call is TRBV5-1, the J call TRBJ1-4; TRBD1 matches 7 bases. The ends lost 4 bases at V and 0 bases at J; junction bases unmatched: 3. Germline V gene sequence: CDR1 SGHRS, CDR2 YFSETQ. The CDR3 runs 15 residues. CDR3 in DNA: TGCGCCAGCAGCCAAGGACAGGCAACTAATGAAAAACTGTTTTTT. Protein sequence: CASSQGQATNEKLFF.

V usage is TRBV7-9 and J usage is TRBJ1-2; 9 nucleotides match TRBD1. V trimming: 4 bases; J trimming: 4 bases; junction bases outside the gene matches: 4. The CDR3 sequence is 14 residues long. Germline loops: CDR1 SEHNR, CDR2 FQNEAQ (reference sequence). The CDR3 nucleotides read TGTGCCAGCAGCTGGGGACAGGGTGGCTATGGCTACACCTTC. Its translation is CASSWGQGGYGYTF.

The chain is built from TRBV28 and TRBJ2-1, with TRBD1 identical over 7 bases. Germline V CDR1 and CDR2: MDHEN, SYDVKM. Trimming removed 5 bases from V and 0 bases from J; junction bases left unmatched: 7. The CDR3 has 16 amino acids. CDR3 DNA: TGTGCCAGCAGTACACGACAGGGAAGCTCCTACAATGAGCAGTTCTTC. Its protein product is CASSTRQGSSYNEQFF.

J is TRBJ2-2 and V is TRBV30; 11 positions agree with TRBD2. The junction had 2 bases not matched to a gene; V was cut back by 2 bases and J by 3 bases. The CDR3 is made up of 15 amino acids. From germline, CDR1 is GTSNPN and CDR2 SVGIG (reference sequence). The CDR3 loop is CAWSKGLADTGELFF. Written as DNA, the CDR3 is TGTGCCTGGAGTAAGGGACTAGCGGACACCGGGGAGCTGTTTTTT.

The rearrangement joins TRBV5-6 to TRBJ1-2, with 8 bases lining up with TRBD1. The CDR3 has 16 residues. V lost 4 bases to trimming and J lost 1 base; unmatched junction nucleotides: 9. Per the germline V gene, CDR1 is SGHDT and CDR2 is YYEEEE. DNA of the CDR3: TGTGCCAGCAGCCCAACAGGGACAGGCTATAACTATGGCTACACCTTC. It yields the protein CASSPTGTGYNYGYTF.

The CDR3, as DNA: TGTGCCAGCAGCTCCGGGACAGGGTACTACGAGCAGTACTTC. As protein: CASSSGTGYYEQYF. The V and J genes are TRBV7-2 and TRBJ2-7; TRBD1 matches 9 bases. Germline V gene lookup returns CDR1 SGHTA and CDR2 FQGNSA. With 4 bases clipped from V and 3 bases from J, the junction kept 4 bases outside the gene matches. CDR3 size: 14 residues.

This chain connects TRBV5-5 to TRBJ2-1, with TRBD2 matching over 9 bases. CDR1 is SGHKS and CDR2 is YYEKEE in the germline V gene (reference sequence). The CDR3 loop spans 16 amino acids. The ends lost 3 bases at V and 7 bases at J; junction bases unmatched: 11. This chain's CDR3 is CASSSPRGGGWNEQFF. The CDR3, as DNA: TGTGCCAGCAGCTCACCGCGGGGGGGCGGGTGGAATGAGCAGTTCTTC. The entire variable domain, with the rest obtained from reference TRBV5-5 and TRBJ2-1, is as follows: DAGVTQSPTHLIKTRGQQVTLRCSPISGHKSVSWYQQVLGQGPQFIFQYYEKEERGRGNFPDRFSARQFPNYSSELNVNALLLGDSALYLCASSSPRGGGWNEQFFGPGTRLTVL.

This clone was seen just once. The V gene is TRBV28, the J gene TRBJ1-5, with 9 bases lining up with TRBD1. Per germline, CDR1 MDHEN and CDR2 SYDVKM. The CDR3 sequence is 16 residues long. The junction had 2 bases not matched to a gene; V was cut back by 1 base and J by 1 base. The CDR3 region is CASSLSGQGSNQPQHF. CDR3 coding DNA: TGTGCCAGCAGTTTATCGGGACAGGGAAGCAATCAGCCCCAGCATTTT. Full variable domain (rest looked up from reference TRBV28 and TRBJ1-5): DVKVTQSSRYLVKRTGEKVFLECVQDMDHENMFWYRQDPGLGLRLIYFSYDVKMKEKGDIPEGYSVSREKKERFSLILESASTNQTSMYLCASSLSGQGSNQPQHFGDGTRLSIL.

V and J are TRBV9 and TRBJ1-6, with D possibly matching TRBD1 (6 bases). Germline loops: CDR1 SGDLS, CDR2 YYNGEE. The CDR3 contains 16 residues. Between the trimmed V and J ends, which lost 0 bases and 3 bases, there was a span of 10 bases. The CDR3 region is CASSVDGQSYNSPLHF. CDR3 sequence (DNA): TGTGCCAGCAGCGTAGATGGACAGAGCTATAATTCACCCCTCCACTTT.

The chain combines TRBV27 with TRBJ2-7; TRBD1 aligns across 9 bases. The CDR3 extends over 14 amino acids. The junction had 5 bases not matched to a gene; V was cut back by 6 bases and J by 2 bases. Germline V gives CDR1 MNHEY, CDR2 SMNVEV (reference sequence). The CDR3: CASSKGQGPYEQYF. The CDR3 nucleotides are TGTGCCAGCAGCAAAGGACAGGGGCCCTACGAGCAGTACTTC.

The rearrangement uses TRBV7-3 and TRBJ1-1; D ambiguous. V was cut by 5 bases and J by 1 base, with 8 bases left in between. CDR1 is SGHTA, CDR2 FQGTGA, per germline. This CDR3 is built from 13 residues. The CDR3 DNA reads as TGTGCCAGCAGCCTTGGGCGGAACACTGAAGCTTTCTTT. This gives the protein CASSLGRNTEAFF.

The chain has TRBV6-2 or TRBV6-3 and TRBJ1-3; 7 bases agree with TRBD1. Looked up from germline, CDR1 is MNHEY and CDR2 is SVGEGT. V dropped 5 bases and J dropped 0; count of bases not matched to a gene: 4. This CDR3 region has 15 residues. This chain's CDR3 is CASSPGQTSGNTIYF. In nucleotides, the CDR3 is TGTGCCAGCAGTCCGGGACAGACCTCTGGAAACACCATATATTTT.

This sequence joins TRBV28 and TRBJ1-2; D is perhaps TRBD1 (5 bases). V was cut by 8 bases and J by 6 bases, with 13 bases left in between. CDR1 and CDR2 from the germline V gene are MDHEN and SYDVKM. CDR3 length: 12 residues. In nucleotides, the CDR3 is TGTGCCAGCCAGTTTCTAGGGGATGGCTACACCTTC. As protein: CASQFLGDGYTF.

The V call is TRBV5-1, the J call TRBJ1-1; 9 bases fit TRBD1. This CDR3 is built from 15 residues. The germline CDR1 and CDR2 sequences are SGHRS and YFSETQ. Losses at the gene ends were 4 bases for V and 7 bases for J; bases not matched to a gene: 11. The CDR3 here is CASSLVYRGQNEAFF. The CDR3 nucleotides are TGCGCCAGCAGCCTTGTTTACAGGGGGCAAAATGAAGCTTTCTTT.

This sequence joins TRBV19 and TRBJ1-5, with D hard to call. CDR3 length: 15 amino acids. The ends were cut back, 0 bases at V and 1 base at J, with 7 bases in the middle. Germline-derived CDR1 and CDR2 are LNHDA and SQIVND (reference sequence). Here the CDR3 reads CASSIDPASNQPQHF. The CDR3 nucleotides are TGTGCCAGTAGTATAGATCCCGCGAGCAATCAGCCCCAGCATTTT.

J is TRBJ2-1 and V is TRBV6-4; the match to TRBD2 covers 10 bases. Losses at the gene ends were 6 bases for V and 7 bases for J; bases not matched to a gene: 12. This CDR3 is built from 16 residues. Germline CDR1 is MRHNA and CDR2 is SNTAGT. The CDR3 loop reads CASSDGSGGVVNEQFF. In nucleotides, the CDR3 is TGTGCCAGCAGCGACGGAAGCGGGGGGGTTGTGAATGAGCAGTTCTTC.

The J gene is TRBJ2-2, the V gene TRBV12-5, with 12 bases fitting TRBD1. Trimming removed 5 bases from V and 5 bases from J; junction bases left unmatched: 15. The CDR3 covers 19 residues. Germline V gives CDR1 LGHNT, CDR2 FRNRAP. CDR3 sequence: CASGLFPGTGGAGTGELFF. CDR3 bases: TGTGCTAGTGGTCTCTTTCCCGGGACAGGGGGCGCTGGGACCGGGGAGCTGTTTTTT. Full variable domain (remainder filled in from reference TRBV12-5 and TRBJ2-2): DARVTQTPRHKVTEMGQEVTMRCQPILGHNTVFWYRQTMMQGLELLAYFRNRAPLDDSGMPKDRFSAEMPDATLATLKIQPSEPRDSAVYFCASGLFPGTGGAGTGELFFGEGSRLTVL.